The entry that follows covers one T cell receptor (beta chain) sequence. The data originate from a study of cytomegalovirus exposure and HLA in healthy donors. The study ran its PCR with 60 Vbeta and 13 Jbeta primers. The repertoire was sequenced with immunoSEQ multiplex PCR; TCRdb's copy has only in-frame clones and lacks some. Of about 180,000 clones in the sample, approximately 80% are singletons; the top ten hold 2.4%. The material sequenced was PBMCs. This clonotype was obtained from a male donor in good health and CMV-seronegative.

This chain's CDR3 is CATSRGTGRKYF. CDR3 bases: TGTGCCACCAGCAGAGGGACAGGGCGGAAATACTTC. V usage is TRBV15 and J usage is TRBJ2-7, with TRBD1 identical over 8 bases. Germline loops: CDR1 LNHNV, CDR2 YYDKDF (reference sequence). The J segment lost 13 bases and the V segment lost 1 base, leaving 6 bases of the junction unmatched. The CDR3 runs 12 residues.